This T cell receptor (beta chain) was identified in a study of human T cells and chemical hapten exposure. Time point reported: patch test 1, 2 weeks after DPC sensitization. Indicated treatment: therapeutic diphenylcyclopropenone sensitization with weekly scalp DPC. V gave up 1 base and J gave up 5 bases, with 18 bases separating them. Germline V gene data show CDR1 as SGHRS and CDR2 as YFSETQ. This CDR3 is built from 16 residues. TCRdb re-called the RACE reads through MiXCR, storing one row per CDR3 protein. The sample lists approximately 350,000 distinct CDR3 sequences; around 7% were seen once. This clonotype was found many times.

The chain has TRBV5-1 and TRBJ1-1, with no clear D. The sequence was collected from a woman under 30 with alopecia areata. Some clones in this sample may be carry-over from other donors' samples. The sample in question was whole blood, obtained in connection with sensitization to the hapten diphenylcyclopropenone (DPC). The CDR3 reads CASSLSSGRVGTEAFF. The CDR3, as DNA: TGCGCCAGCAGCTTGAGTTCGGGAAGGGTGGGGACTGAAGCTTTCTTT. The full variable domain, with the rest looked up from reference TRBV5-1 and TRBJ1-1, is KAGVTQTPRYLIKTRGQQVTLSCSPISGHRSVSWYQQTPGQGLQFLFEYFSETQRNKGNFPGRFSGRQFSNSRSEMNVSTLELGDSALYLCASSLSSGRVGTEAFFGQGTRLTVV.